Reported below is one T cell receptor beta chain. These data are taken from a study of CD8 T cells in Susac syndrome. The wider study: Active disease was present in about 6 of the sequenced Susac syndrome patients, and remission in eight. There were Susac syndrome patients who were therapy-naive at blood draw, others on corticosteroids, and others on intravenous immunoglobulin alone.

V lost 6 bases and J 0 bases, leaving 11 bases between the germline ends. Per the germline V gene, CDR1 is SNHLY and CDR2 is FYNNEI. CDR3 size: 14 residues. The patients with Susac syndrome satisfied recently defined diagnostic criteria for either definite or probable disease. RNA in amounts of roughly 0.5 to 1 ug was reverse transcribed with random hexamers. TCRdb re-derived calls from the immunoSEQ multiplex PCR reads in MiXCR, one entry per CDR3 protein. This sample has some 150,000 distinct CDR3 sequences, with approximately 95% found just once. This TCR came from a human donor with Susac syndrome. The genes are TRBV2 and TRBJ1-2, with D possibly matching TRBD1 (5 bases). The sequenced sample was CD4+ T cells from PBMCs. CDR3 protein: CASSQDIANYGYTF. The CDR3 coding sequence is TGTGCCAGCAGCCAGGACATAGCTAACTATGGCTACACCTTC. Complete variable domain (other parts from reference TRBV2 and TRBJ1-2): EPEVTQTPSHQVTQMGQEVILRCVPISNHLYFYWYRQILGQKVEFLVSFYNNEISEKSEIFDDQFSVERPDGSNFTLKIRSTKLEDSAMYFCASSQDIANYGYTFGSGTRLTVV.